This entry lists 29 T cell receptor beta chains sequenced from one sample in a study of shared clonotypes between healthy human individuals. This table comes from immunoSEQ multiplex PCR, and its TCRdb copy is limited to in-frame clones, with some not included. Of 2 million to 3 million clones in the sample, under 95% are singletons; the top ten hold approximately 0.36%. Sequenced: naive CD4+ T cells from PBMCs. Regarding subset: CD45RA+ positively selected. Receptor source: a man between 18 and 35 years old in good health. Some clones in this sample may be carry-over from other donors' samples.

This clone was picked up a small number of times. V gene TRBV4-2 combines with J gene TRBJ1-1; no clear D. This CDR3 contains 15 residues. With 2 bases removed from V and 0 bases from J, the gap between germline ends came to 10 bases. The germline CDR1 and CDR2 sequences are LGHNA and YNFKEQ. CDR3 loop: CASSQTSVVNTEAFF. For the CDR3, the DNA is TGTGCCAGCAGCCAAACTTCCGTGGTGAACACTGAAGCTTTCTTT.

With regard to this clone: The same CDR3 is also encoded by other DNA sequences in this sample. The V and J genes are TRBV9 and TRBJ2-5, with 7 positions matching TRBD1. V trimming: 4 bases; J trimming: 5 bases; junction bases outside the gene matches: 5. The CDR3 covers 13 residues. The germline gives CDR1 SGDLS, CDR2 YYNGEE. CDR3 bases: TGTGCCAGCAGCAAGACAGGGCAGGAGACCCAGTACTTC. This encodes CASSKTGQETQYF.

The genes are TRBV6-6 and TRBJ1-1; tentatively, D is TRBD1 (5 bases). This CDR3 spans 13 amino acids. V was pared by 11 bases and J by 6 bases, with 19 bases between. Per the germline V gene, CDR1 is MNHNY and CDR2 is SVGAGI (reference sequence). Here the CDR3 reads CAVVYGGMAEAFF. The CDR3 DNA reads TGTGCCGTCGTCTACGGGGGGATGGCTGAAGCTTTCTTT.

CDR3 coding DNA: TGCGCCAGCAGCCAGGCTCTGACAGGGAGCAAGGAGACCCAGTACTTC. This sequence encodes CASSQALTGSKETQYF. The chain carries TRBV4-3 and TRBJ2-5, with 7 nucleotides matching TRBD1. The CDR3 totals 16 residues. Germline assignment: CDR1 LGHNA and CDR2 YSLEER. Unmatched junction bases numbered 12, after V lost 3 bases and J lost 5 bases.

This clone was seen a single time. The V and J genes are TRBV5-1 and TRBJ2-7, with D perhaps being TRBD1 or TRBD2 (5 bases each). This CDR3 is 15 amino acids long. Looked up from germline, CDR1 is SGHRS and CDR2 is YFSETQ. Trimming removed 2 bases from V and 1 base from J, with 13 bases in between. The CDR3 DNA sequence: TGCGCCAGCAGCTTTAATGAGGGACCTTCCTACGAGCAGTACTTC. Translated: CASSFNEGPSYEQYF.

The rearrangement links TRBV5-1 to TRBJ1-6, with unresolved D. The germline V gene has CDR1 SGHRS and CDR2 YFSETQ. The CDR3 has 15 amino acids. Trimming removed 4 bases at V and 6 bases at J, with 14 bases between. The CDR3 is CASSLETDGNSPLHF. Written as DNA, the CDR3 is TGCGCCAGCAGCCTGGAAACCGATGGTAATTCACCCCTCCACTTT.

This chain connects TRBV6-5 to TRBJ1-2; TRBD1 matches 9 bases. The ends lost 6 bases at V and 7 bases at J; junction bases unmatched: 6. This CDR3 spans 13 amino acids. Germline-derived CDR1 and CDR2 are MNHEY and SVGAGI. The CDR3 loop is CASRTQGAGGYTF. The CDR3 bases are TGTGCCAGCAGAACACAGGGGGCGGGTGGCTACACCTTC.

The chain joins TRBV6-1 to TRBJ2-7, with TRBD1 matching over 9 bases. This CDR3 comprises 20 residues. CDR1 is MNHNS and CDR2 is SASEGT in the germline V gene. J was trimmed by 3 bases and V by 4 bases; bases with no gene match: 22. The CDR3 is CASSGGTGRAARLGNYEQYF. The CDR3 nucleotides read TGTGCCAGCAGTGGAGGGACAGGGAGGGCGGCCCGGTTGGGGAACTACGAGCAGTACTTC.

Concerning this clone itself: Other DNA sequences in the sample encode the same CDR3. This chain connects TRBV9 to TRBJ2-1; 8 positions agree with TRBD1. Losses at the gene ends were 2 bases for V and 1 base for J; bases not matched to a gene: 2. Germline assignment: CDR1 SGDLS and CDR2 YYNGEE. The CDR3 spans 15 residues. CDR3 nucleotide sequence: TGTGCCAGCAGCGTGCAGGGGGCTTCCTACAATGAGCAGTTCTTC. It is translated as CASSVQGASYNEQFF.

The chain links TRBV6-5 to TRBJ1-3; possible D gene TRBD1, 5 bases. This CDR3 region has 15 residues. Trimming took off 2 bases at V and 2 bases at J, with 10 bases between the two ends. In germline, CDR1 is MNHEY, CDR2 SVGAGI. The CDR3 coding sequence is TGTGCCAGCAGTTACGGGGGACGCCCTGGAAACACCATATATTTT. Its translation: CASSYGGRPGNTIYF.

Note on this clone: Within the sample, other DNA sequences also encode this same CDR3. The gene calls are TRBV7-3 and TRBJ2-1; possibly TRBD1 for D (6 bases). The V and J ends lost 5 bases and 1 base respectively, with 12 bases between them. The CDR3 runs to 15 residues. Germline loops: CDR1 SGHTA, CDR2 FQGTGA. This CDR3 is CASSPQGASYNEQFF. The CDR3 DNA reads as TGTGCCAGCAGCCCACAGGGTGCGTCCTACAATGAGCAGTTCTTC.

This clone was detected once. V and J are TRBV9 and TRBJ1-4; D uncertain. The V gene lost 4 bases and the J gene lost 1 base, with 20 bases spanning the gap. The CDR3 has 18 amino acids. Germline-derived CDR1 and CDR2 are SGDLS and YYNGEE. CDR3 region: CASSSPENKILTNEKLFF. For the CDR3, the DNA is TGTGCCAGCAGCTCACCTGAGAACAAGATTTTAACTAATGAAAAACTGTTTTTT.

To note about this clone: Other nucleotide sequences in the sample specify the same CDR3. The chain has TRBV11-2 and TRBJ2-2, with a tentative D call TRBD1 (5 bases). CDR1 is SGHAT and CDR2 is FQNNGV in the germline V gene. V lost 2 bases, J lost 5 bases, and 9 bases lay in between. This CDR3 comprises 14 residues. CDR3 loop: CASSLQGSTGELFF. The CDR3 bases are TGTGCCAGCAGCTTACAGGGTAGTACCGGGGAGCTGTTTTTT.

This clone was counted a single time. The rearrangement uses TRBV5-1 and TRBJ2-1; 7 bases line up with TRBD1. This CDR3 has 13 residues. CDR1 and CDR2 from the germline V gene are SGHRS and YFSETQ. V was pared by 4 bases and J by 5 bases, with 3 bases of the junction left unmatched. CDR3 bases: TGCGCCAGCAGCCAGGGGGTAGACAATGAGCAGTTCTTC. This translates into CASSQGVDNEQFF.

In the case of this clone: The sample has other DNA sequences that encode this CDR3 too. This chain joins TRBV9 and TRBJ2-1, with 9 bases identical to TRBD2. V lost 4 bases, J lost 2 bases, and 4 bases stayed unmatched. The CDR3 length is 15 residues. CDR1 SGDLS and CDR2 YYNGEE come from the germline V gene. The CDR3 DNA reads as TGTGCCAGCAGCCCTGCTAGCGGGACCTACAATGAGCAGTTCTTC. This translates into CASSPASGTYNEQFF. Combining the CDR3 with reference TRBV9 and TRBJ2-1 gives the whole variable domain DSGVTQTPKHLITATGQRVTLRCSPRSGDLSVYWYQQSLDQGLQFLIQYYNGEERAKGNILERFSAQQFPDLHSELNLSSLELGDSALYFCASSPASGTYNEQFFGPGTRLTVL.

A word on this clone: The same CDR3 is also encoded by other DNA sequences in this sample. J is TRBJ2-2 and V is TRBV28; D is undetermined. The germline V gene encodes CDR1 MDHEN and CDR2 SYDVKM. The CDR3 extends over 13 amino acids. Trimming removed 7 bases at V and 1 base at J, with 7 bases between. CDR3 nucleotide sequence: TGTGCCAGCACGGGTTTGAACACCGGGGAGCTGTTTTTT. Its translation: CASTGLNTGELFF. The full variable domain, in which reference TRBV28 and TRBJ2-2 provide the parts outside the CDR3, is DVKVTQSSRYLVKRTGEKVFLECVQDMDHENMFWYRQDPGLGLRLIYFSYDVKMKEKGDIPEGYSVSREKKERFSLILESASTNQTSMYLCASTGLNTGELFFGEGSRLTVL.

The rearrangement joins TRBV20-1 to TRBJ1-2; D is uncertain. The CDR3 spans 11 residues. V was shortened by 1 base and J by 9 bases, with 9 bases between the two germline ends. Germline lookup yields CDR1 DFQATT and CDR2 SNEGSKA (reference sequence). In nucleotides, the CDR3 is TGCAGTGCTAGAGCTAGCAGTAGCTACACCTTC. Translation gives CSARASSSYTF.

The chain joins TRBV28 to TRBJ2-1; 8 bases match TRBD2. CDR1 is MDHEN, CDR2 SYDVKM, per germline. Unmatched junction bases numbered 4, after V lost 8 bases and J lost 4 bases. The CDR3 totals 13 residues. CDR3 loop: CASERGNYNEQFF. The CDR3 bases are TGTGCCAGCGAGCGGGGGAATTACAATGAGCAGTTCTTC.

The rearrangement joins TRBV6-1 to TRBJ2-7, with TRBD2 as a possible D gene (5 bases). V was trimmed by 5 bases and J by 2 bases, leaving 10 bases between them. This CDR3 spans 13 amino acids. CDR1 is MNHNS and CDR2 is SASEGT in the germline V gene. CDR3 loop: CASSPSGTYEQYF. As DNA, the CDR3 is TGTGCCAGCAGTCCCAGCGGTACCTACGAGCAGTACTTC.

The chain has TRBV5-4 and TRBJ2-7, with 9 nucleotides matching TRBD1. Germline lookup yields CDR1 SGHNT and CDR2 YYREEE (reference sequence). The CDR3 is made up of 15 amino acids. V gave up 2 bases and J gave up 4 bases; unmatched junction bases: 7. The CDR3 DNA reads as TGTGCCAGCAGCTTAACCGGGACAGGGATGTACGAGCAGTACTTC. It codes for CASSLTGTGMYEQYF. Using reference TRBV5-4 and TRBJ2-7 for the parts outside the CDR3, the full variable domain is ETGVTQSPTHLIKTRGQQVTLRCSSQSGHNTVSWYQQALGQGPQFIFQYYREEENGRGNFPPRFSGLQFPNYSSELNVNALELDDSALYLCASSLTGTGMYEQYFGPGTRLTVT.

The J gene is TRBJ2-5, the V gene TRBV4-1; 7 bases are a match to TRBD1. The CDR3 length is 16 residues. Germline assignment: CDR1 MGHRA and CDR2 YSYEKL. The trim removed 0 bases at V and 6 bases at J, leaving 10 bases unmatched. CDR3 nucleotides: TGCGCCAGCAGCCAAGATACGGGAAGGGGGCAAAAGACCCAGTACTTC. Protein: CASSQDTGRGQKTQYF.

The chain uses TRBV28 and TRBJ1-1; 10 bases line up with TRBD1. Germline CDR1 reads MDHEN; CDR2 reads SYDVKM. This CDR3 contains 12 residues. With V trimmed by 6 bases and J by 9 bases, 4 bases remained unmatched. CDR3 nucleotide sequence: TGTGCCAGCAGGGACAGGGGGGTCAAAGCTTTCTTT. It translates to CASRDRGVKAFF.

This chain joins TRBV9 and TRBJ2-2; perhaps TRBD2 as D (6 bases). The germline V gene encodes CDR1 SGDLS and CDR2 YYNGEE. V dropped 3 bases and J dropped 0 bases, with 12 bases sitting between them. The length of the CDR3 is 16 residues. CDR3 residues: CASSAGTLTNTGELFF. CDR3 bases: TGTGCCAGCAGCGCCGGGACTCTCACGAACACCGGGGAGCTGTTTTTT.

The chain couples TRBV11-2 to TRBJ2-1, with D perhaps given as TRBD1 or TRBD2 (5 bases each). This CDR3 comprises 14 residues. Trimming shortened V by 5 bases and J by 3 bases, and 11 bases separated the two germline ends. CDR1 and CDR2 from the germline V gene are SGHAT and FQNNGV. CDR3 sequence (DNA): TGTGCCAGCAGCGCCATGGGGGACTACAATGAGCAGTTCTTC. The encoded protein is CASSAMGDYNEQFF.

This clone was counted a few times. Other nucleotide sequences in the sample specify the same CDR3. The CDR3 sequence: CASSVTGANTEAFF. CDR3 DNA: TGTGCCAGCAGCGTGACAGGGGCGAACACTGAAGCTTTCTTT. The chain couples TRBV9 to TRBJ1-1; 8 nucleotides line up with TRBD1. The CDR3 has 14 residues. V shed 2 bases, J shed 1 base, and the junction held 1 base outside the gene matches. Germline V gene lookup returns CDR1 SGDLS and CDR2 YYNGEE.

The chain carries TRBV28 and TRBJ1-2; D gene uncertain. This CDR3 comprises 12 residues. Germline-derived CDR1 and CDR2 are MDHEN and SYDVKM. V lost 11 bases to trimming and J lost 0 bases, with 10 bases between them. CDR3: CACWSPNYGYTF. DNA of the CDR3: TGTGCCTGCTGGTCGCCTAACTATGGCTACACCTTC.

The CDR3 loop is CSVEVGALGSRVLTF. CDR3 DNA: TGCAGCGTTGAAGTCGGGGCACTAGGGAGCCGCGTCCTGACTTTC. The V and J genes are TRBV29-1 and TRBJ2-6; D is tentatively TRBD1 or TRBD2 (5 bases each). Trimming shortened V by 1 base and J by 12 bases, and 19 bases separated the two germline ends. The CDR3 length is 15 residues. Looked up from germline, CDR1 is SQVTM and CDR2 is ANQGSEA.

The V gene is TRBV6-5, the J gene TRBJ2-3; D is unresolved. In germline, CDR1 is MNHEY, CDR2 SVGAGI. Trimming pared 6 bases from V and 7 bases from J, leaving 14 bases between. The CDR3 totals 13 residues. CDR3 loop: CASRSSPGNTQYF. The CDR3 DNA reads TGTGCCAGCAGGTCTTCGCCCGGTAATACGCAGTATTTT.

This chain links TRBV28 with TRBJ2-3; 8 bases align to TRBD1. Germline CDR1 and CDR2: MDHEN and SYDVKM. Germline trimming cut 8 bases from V and 3 bases from J; bases unmatched to any gene: 4. This CDR3 spans 13 amino acids. In DNA, the CDR3 is TGTGCCAGCCAGGACAGGGAGACAGATACGCAGTATTTT. Its translation is CASQDRETDTQYF.